These 29 T cell receptor beta chains came from one sample sequenced in a study of T cells in localized non-small cell lung cancer. The assay was immunoSEQ multiplex PCR, and TCRdb's table has in-frame clones only and misses some. This sample has about 45,000 clones, with roughly nine tenths found just once. Sequencing used PBMCs, obtained before any cancer treatment. The source of these receptors is a woman aged 40-70 years with stage II lung adenocarcinoma.

V usage is TRBV28 and J usage is TRBJ1-4; weak D call: TRBD1 (5 bases). Germline lookup yields CDR1 MDHEN and CDR2 SYDVKM. CDR3 length equals 12 residues. Trimming removed 8 bases from V and 8 bases from J, with 12 bases in between. CDR3 residues: CASLGTYEKLFF. CDR3 nucleotides: TGTGCCAGCCTGGGGACCTACGAAAAACTGTTTTTT.

The chain couples TRBV25-1 to TRBJ2-1, with 10 bases aligning to TRBD2. V dropped 3 bases and J dropped 6; count of bases not matched to a gene: 11. The CDR3 has 17 residues. The germline V gene has CDR1 MGHDK and CDR2 SYGVNS. Written as DNA, the CDR3 is TGTGCCAGCAGTGAGTCTCTTAGCGGGGGGTCGCTCAATGAGCAGTTCTTC. It codes for CASSESLSGGSLNEQFF.

CDR3 in amino acids: CASSPQLPSGRSEQYF. DNA for the CDR3: TGTGCCAGCTCACCACAACTTCCTAGCGGGAGGAGCGAGCAGTACTTC. This chain connects TRBV18 to TRBJ2-7; the match to TRBD2 covers 11 bases. This CDR3 region has 16 residues. Germline V lookup: CDR1 KGHSH, CDR2 LQKENI. The junction had 8 bases not matched to a gene; V was cut back by 1 base and J by 6 bases.

The genes are TRBV19 and TRBJ2-3, with D unclear. Trimming took off 0 bases at V and 0 bases at J, with 10 bases between the two ends. Per the germline V gene, CDR1 is LNHDA and CDR2 is SQIVND (reference sequence). The CDR3 runs to 16 residues. The CDR3 protein is CASSIDMGFSTDTQYF. The CDR3 bases are TGTGCCAGTAGTATAGATATGGGGTTTAGCACAGATACGCAGTATTTT. The entire variable domain, with the rest obtained from reference TRBV19 and TRBJ2-3, is as follows: DGGITQSPKYLFRKEGQNVTLSCEQNLNHDAMYWYRQDPGQGLRLIYYSQIVNDFQKGDIAEGYSVSREKKESFPLTVTSAQKNPTAFYLCASSIDMGFSTDTQYFGPGTRLTVL.

This chain links TRBV28 with TRBJ1-2; D uncertain. Germline CDR1 MDHEN, CDR2 SYDVKM. The V end lost 1 base, the J end lost 5 bases, and 11 bases lay between the germline ends. The CDR3 is 14 residues long. As DNA, the CDR3 is TGTGCCAGCAGTTTATTGGGCGATCCTTATGGCTACACCTTC. Protein product: CASSLLGDPYGYTF.

This clone was counted only a few times. This chain connects TRBV6-5 to TRBJ2-5, with D perhaps given as TRBD1 or TRBD2 (5 bases each). Trimming took 8 bases from V and 2 from J, leaving 15 bases between them. Per the germline V gene, CDR1 is MNHEY and CDR2 is SVGAGI. There are 14 residues in the CDR3. CDR3 region: CASGLRGLQETQYF. CDR3 in DNA: TGTGCCAGCGGACTCCGGGGCCTACAAGAGACCCAGTACTTC.

The genes are TRBV5-6 and TRBJ2-1, with 8 bases identical to TRBD2. Germline V gene lookup returns CDR1 SGHDT and CDR2 YYEEEE. This CDR3 spans 16 amino acids. Trimming removed 3 bases from V and 6 bases from J; junction bases left unmatched: 11. CDR3 bases: TGTGCCAGCAGCTCCTTAGGGGCGGGAGGTGTCAATGAGCAGTTCTTC. This encodes CASSSLGAGGVNEQFF.

This clone occurred a few times. The rearrangement uses TRBV19 and TRBJ1-6, with D possibly matching TRBD1 (6 bases). V was cut by 5 bases and J by 13 bases, with 15 bases left in between. From germline, CDR1 is LNHDA and CDR2 SQIVND (reference sequence). The CDR3 is 13 amino acids. The CDR3 DNA sequence: TGTGCCAGTAGTCCGGTACAGGGAGAGCCCCTCCACTTT. Translated, it gives CASSPVQGEPLHF.

CDR3 DNA sequence: TGTGCCAGCAGCAAGGGGGGGTATGGCTACACCTTC. Translated: CASSKGGYGYTF. The chain uses TRBV6-6 and TRBJ1-2; D might be TRBD1 (6 bases). Germline V gene data show CDR1 as MNHNY and CDR2 as SVGAGI (reference sequence). V lost 6 bases and J 5 bases, leaving 10 bases between the germline ends. This CDR3 comprises 12 residues.

CDR3 sequence: CASSLPGGTDTQYF. The DNA of the CDR3 is TGTGCCAGCAGCCTTCCCGGGGGGACAGATACGCAGTATTTT. The chain employs TRBV9 and TRBJ2-3; 7 bases align to TRBD2. CDR3 length: 14 residues. V shed 4 bases and J 3 bases; nucleotides not matched to a gene: 5. CDR1 is SGDLS, CDR2 YYNGEE, per germline.

This clone is deemed medium-sized. The chain couples TRBV15 to TRBJ1-4; D unclear. The germline V and J ends were trimmed by 0 bases and 10 bases, with 0 bases remaining between them. The CDR3 is 10 residues long. CDR1 is LNHNV and CDR2 is YYDKDF in the germline V gene (reference sequence). DNA for the CDR3: TGTGCCACCAGCAGAGAAAAACTGTTTTTT. Translation: CATSREKLFF.

V gene TRBV5-1 combines with J gene TRBJ2-1, with 10 bases that match TRBD1. Trimming cost V 1 base and J 7 bases; bases outside gene matches: 5. Germline CDR1 is SGHRS and CDR2 is YFSETQ. The CDR3 sequence is 15 residues long. Here the CDR3 reads CASSLRQGATNEQFF. CDR3 coding DNA: TGCGCCAGCAGCTTGCGACAGGGGGCAACTAATGAGCAGTTCTTC.

The CDR3 DNA reads as TGCGCCAGCAGTGAACTTGGACAGGGGGACAATCAGCCCCAGCATTTT. It encodes CASSELGQGDNQPQHF. The chain is built from TRBV10-2 and TRBJ1-5; 10 bases are shared with TRBD1. After removal of 3 bases from V and 3 bases from J, the junction contained 5 bases not matched to a gene. Germline V CDR1 and CDR2: WSHSY, SAAADI. This CDR3 is built from 16 residues.

The genes are TRBV28 and TRBJ1-5; maybe TRBD1 (6 bases). This CDR3 is built from 15 residues. Trimming took 7 bases from V and 2 from J, leaving 15 bases between them. Germline CDR1 MDHEN, CDR2 SYDVKM. The CDR3 region is CASISGGRGNQPQHF. In DNA, the CDR3 is TGTGCCAGCATATCGGGGGGCAGGGGCAATCAGCCCCAGCATTTT.

The V call is TRBV7-2, the J call TRBJ1-6; no reliable D call. Trimming pared 1 base from V and 7 bases from J, leaving 8 bases between. The CDR3 runs 14 residues. CDR1 SGHTA and CDR2 FQGNSA come from the germline V gene. The DNA for the CDR3 is TGTGCCAGCAGCTTAGAGTCGGGGAATTCACCCCTCCACTTT. Translating gives CASSLESGNSPLHF.

V and J are TRBV4-2 and TRBJ1-1, with D hard to call. The CDR3 has 15 residues. Germline V gene lookup returns CDR1 LGHNA and CDR2 YNFKEQ. V was clipped by 3 bases and J by 4 bases, with 15 bases between them. CDR3 amino acids: CASSHLTQSGTEAFF. The CDR3, as DNA: TGTGCCAGCAGCCACCTGACCCAATCGGGCACTGAAGCTTTCTTT.

CDR3 DNA: TGTGCCAGCAGCTTATTGGTAGCGGGAGATGGCACAGATACGCAGTATTTT. Amino acids: CASSLLVAGDGTDTQYF. The rearrangement uses TRBV7-9 and TRBJ2-3, with 9 positions matching TRBD2. There are 17 residues in the CDR3. Trimming removed 2 bases from V and 1 base from J; junction bases left unmatched: 7. The germline gives CDR1 SEHNR, CDR2 FQNEAQ (reference sequence).

V and J are TRBV7-8 and TRBJ1-1, with D possibly being TRBD1 (5 bases). V lost 0 bases, J lost 4 bases, and 12 bases lay in between. The CDR3 extends over 15 amino acids. Germline V CDR1 and CDR2: SGHVS, FQNEAQ. The CDR3 DNA reads as TGTGCCAGCAGCTTAGCGAGGAGGGGATCCACTGAAGCTTTCTTT. It specifies CASSLARRGSTEAFF.

This chain links TRBV2 with TRBJ2-1, with TRBD1 identical over 8 bases. The germline CDR1 and CDR2 sequences are SNHLY and FYNNEI. This CDR3 is 13 amino acids long. Trimming cost V 5 bases and J 6 bases; bases outside gene matches: 3. The CDR3 DNA reads as TGTGCCAGCAGTCAAGGACAGGGCAATGAGCAGTTCTTC. Residues: CASSQGQGNEQFF.

This clone was observed once. The chain links TRBV4-1 to TRBJ1-2; no reliable D call. The germline V gene has CDR1 MGHRA and CDR2 YSYEKL. The ends were cut back, 0 bases at V and 8 bases at J, with 10 bases in the middle. The CDR3 spans 13 residues. This chain's CDR3 is CASSQDGVGGYTF. CDR3 DNA sequence: TGCGCCAGCAGCCAAGACGGGGTGGGAGGCTACACCTTC.

V is TRBV15 and J is TRBJ2-3; D gene unclear. Trimming shortened V by 4 bases and J by 3 bases, and 14 bases separated the two germline ends. CDR3 length: 15 amino acids. Germline loops: CDR1 LNHNV, CDR2 YYDKDF (reference sequence). In DNA, the CDR3 is TGTGCCACCAGCAAACCAGGTTTGGGGACAGATACGCAGTATTTT. This gives the protein CATSKPGLGTDTQYF.

The chain joins TRBV5-4 to TRBJ2-3, with 7 bases that match TRBD2. The germline CDR1 and CDR2 sequences are SGHNT and YYREEE (reference sequence). V lost 1 base and J lost 0; bases outside the gene matches: 5. The CDR3 contains 16 residues. The CDR3 DNA reads as TGTGCCAGCAGCTTGAGTTCGCGGGGGAGCACAGATACGCAGTATTTT. The encoded protein is CASSLSSRGSTDTQYF.

V and J are TRBV9 and TRBJ2-3, with D tentatively TRBD1 (7 bases). CDR1 is SGDLS, CDR2 YYNGEE, per germline. The V end was cut by 0 bases, the J end by 5 bases, with 16 bases between. CDR3 length: 16 residues. CDR3 sequence reads: CASSVEERQGGDTQYF. The CDR3 coding sequence is TGTGCCAGCAGCGTAGAAGAGAGACAGGGAGGAGATACGCAGTATTTT.

The chain employs TRBV28 and TRBJ2-1, with D possibly matching TRBD1 (6 bases). CDR3 size: 15 residues. Looked up from germline, CDR1 is MDHEN and CDR2 is SYDVKM. V lost 6 bases, J lost 0 bases, and 12 bases lay in between. CDR3 sequence: CASRGQLHSYNEQFF. The CDR3 coding sequence is TGTGCCAGCAGAGGACAGCTACACTCCTACAATGAGCAGTTCTTC.

The CDR3 spells CASSFGGRGETQYF. CDR3 DNA: TGTGCCAGCAGCTTCGGCGGGAGGGGAGAGACCCAGTACTTC. The rearrangement joins TRBV5-6 to TRBJ2-5; 9 bases line up with TRBD2. In germline, CDR1 is SGHDT, CDR2 YYEEEE. J was trimmed by 4 bases and V by 2 bases; bases with no gene match: 3. There are 14 residues in the CDR3.

The chain links TRBV6-6 to TRBJ2-1; D might be TRBD1 or TRBD2, each matching 5 bases. V was clipped by 5 bases and J by 9 bases, with 17 bases between them. The CDR3 runs 14 residues. The germline V gene has CDR1 MNHNY and CDR2 SVGAGI (reference sequence). The CDR3 loop is CASSLDSRGIEQFF. CDR3 nucleotides: TGTGCCAGCAGTCTTGACTCGAGGGGAATTGAGCAGTTCTTC.

The chain recombines TRBV29-1 with TRBJ2-7, with 8 bases that match TRBD1. This CDR3 has 13 residues. V gave up 5 bases and J gave up 5 bases; unmatched junction bases: 8. The germline V gene encodes CDR1 SQVTM and CDR2 ANQGSEA. The CDR3 spells CSVRRQGPNEQYF. CDR3 nucleotide sequence: TGCAGCGTTCGGAGACAGGGGCCCAACGAGCAGTACTTC.

This clone showed up just once. The V and J genes are TRBV19 and TRBJ1-3; D is possibly TRBD1 (5 bases). From germline, CDR1 is LNHDA and CDR2 SQIVND (reference sequence). V was shortened by 5 bases and J by 2 bases, with 13 bases between the two germline ends. The CDR3 runs 15 residues. CDR3 amino acids: CASSGQGGPGNTIYF. The DNA of the CDR3 is TGTGCCAGTAGTGGGCAGGGAGGTCCTGGAAACACCATATATTTT.

Points on this clone: Other DNA sequences from this sample encode an identical CDR3 as well. This chain uses TRBV11-3 with TRBJ2-3; the D gene is possibly TRBD2 (6 bases). The V end was cut by 4 bases, the J end by 4 bases, with 12 bases between. CDR3 length: 14 amino acids. The germline CDR1 and CDR2 sequences are SGHNT and YENEEA. The DNA of the CDR3 is TGTGCCAGCAGCTCGACTCGGGGGTCAGATACGCAGTATTTT. As protein: CASSSTRGSDTQYF.